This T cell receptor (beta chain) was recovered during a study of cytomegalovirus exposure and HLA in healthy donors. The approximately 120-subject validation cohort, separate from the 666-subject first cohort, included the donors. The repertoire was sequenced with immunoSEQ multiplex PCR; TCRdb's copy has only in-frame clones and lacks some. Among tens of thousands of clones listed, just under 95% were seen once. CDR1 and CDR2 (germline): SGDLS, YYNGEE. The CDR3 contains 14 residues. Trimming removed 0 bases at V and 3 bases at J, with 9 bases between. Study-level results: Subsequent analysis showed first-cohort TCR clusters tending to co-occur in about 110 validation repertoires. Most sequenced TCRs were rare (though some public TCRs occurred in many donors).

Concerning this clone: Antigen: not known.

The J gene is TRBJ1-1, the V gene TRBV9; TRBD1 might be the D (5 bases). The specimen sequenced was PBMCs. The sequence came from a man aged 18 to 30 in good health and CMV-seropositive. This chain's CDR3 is CASSVALTDTEAFF. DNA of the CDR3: TGTGCCAGCAGCGTAGCGTTGACAGACACTGAAGCTTTCTTT.